The next 18 T cell receptor beta chains were all read from a single sample in a study of tumor and adjacent non-tumor tissue in lung cancer. TCRbeta libraries were built with three rounds of nested PCR, modified from ARM-PCR. TCRdb reanalysed the multiplex PCR reads using MiXCR and keeps one entry per CDR3 protein. The sample contains 80,000 or so distinct CDR3 sequences, approximately 80% of which appear only once. No cell sorting was done before RNA was extracted from the tissue. This non-tumor lung sample came from over 3 cm beyond the tumor edge. The sequenced sample was distant non-tumor lung tissue. These receptor sequences come from a man between 60 and 75 years old with non-small cell lung cancer.

The CDR3 DNA reads as TGTCCCACGAAAAGAGCCCCTGCCTACGAGCAGTACTTC. Encoded protein: CPTKRAPAYEQYF. The chain is built from TRBV10-3 and TRBJ2-7; D remains ambiguous. CDR3 length equals 13 residues. The germline V gene encodes CDR1 ENHRY and CDR2 SYGVKD.

Remarks on this clonotype: It is likely a read error, because the conserved phenylalanine at the end of the CDR3 is missing. The rearrangement uses TRBV6-5 and TRBJ2-7; D not resolved. The CDR3 is made up of 15 amino acids. Germline-derived CDR1 and CDR2 are MNHEY and SVGAGI. The CDR3 sequence is CASNYTPASSYEQYL. The CDR3 nucleotides read TGTGCCAGCAATTACACGCCCGCAAGCTCCTACGAGCAGTACTTA.

The rearrangement uses TRBV5-1 and TRBJ1-4; D is unresolved. Trimming removed 0 bases at V and 0 bases at J, with 6 bases between. The germline V gene has CDR1 SGHRS and CDR2 YFSETQ. The CDR3 has 15 amino acids. The CDR3, as DNA: TGCGCCAGCAGCTTGGCGAGGGCAACTAATGAAAAACTGTTTTTT. Protein sequence: CASSLARATNEKLFF.

Turning to this clonotype: Compared with germline, one end of the junction differs, possibly owing to a read error. The chain carries TRBV6-1 and TRBJ2-3, with D possibly TRBD2 on 6 matching bases. Germline CDR1 is MNHNS and CDR2 is SASEGT. The length of the CDR3 is 16 residues. CDR3 in DNA: TGTGCCAGCAAATCGGAACCAGCCACTAGCACAGATATGCAGTATTTT. Translating it yields CASKSEPATSTDMQYF.

This chain uses TRBV6-5 with TRBJ2-5; D perhaps matches TRBD2 (6 bases). V dropped 7 bases and J dropped 9 bases, with 27 bases sitting between them. The CDR3 extends over 16 amino acids. CDR1 MNHEY and CDR2 SVGAGI come from the germline V gene. CDR3 sequence (DNA): TGTGCCAGCAAAGGGTGGAAGGAGGGGATGGTGCGGGCCCAGTACTTC. Its translation: CASKGWKEGMVRAQYF.

The chain employs TRBV7-9 and TRBJ1-2; 9 bases align to TRBD1. Germline CDR1 and CDR2: SEHNR and FQNEAQ (reference sequence). Trimming removed 6 bases from V and 4 bases from J; junction bases left unmatched: 9. The CDR3 sequence is 15 residues long. The CDR3 loop reads CASRPGTGNTYGYTF. The CDR3 DNA reads as TGTGCCAGCAGGCCCGGGACAGGGAATACCTATGGCTACACCTTC.

Points on this clonotype: At one end the junction does not follow the germline gene, possibly because of a read error. This rearrangement joins TRBV20-1 to TRBJ1-2; a possible D gene is TRBD1 (5 bases). There are 13 residues in the CDR3. Germline CDR1 is DFQATT and CDR2 is SNEGSKA (reference sequence). CDR3 loop: CSAGHGHVYGYSF. As DNA, the CDR3 is TGCAGTGCCGGACATGGGCACGTCTATGGCTACAGCTTC.

To note about this clonotype: Relative to the germline gene, one junction end is altered; a read error may explain this. The CDR3 nucleotides are TGTGTCAGCAGCTTAGTTCCAAAGGAGAGGCCCTCTGGGGCCAACGTCCTGACTTTT. This sequence encodes CVSSLVPKERPSGANVLTF. The V and J genes are TRBV11-2 and TRBJ2-6, with D possibly matching TRBD1 (5 bases). The CDR3 totals 19 residues. The germline V gene has CDR1 SGHAT and CDR2 FQNNGV.

Here the CDR3 reads CASSLGPAGAGNAIYF. For the CDR3, the DNA is TGTGCCAGCAGCTTAGGTCCGGCAGGGGCTGGGAACGCCATATATTTT. This chain uses TRBV13 with TRBJ1-3, with D maybe TRBD1 (6 bases). In germline, CDR1 is PRHDT, CDR2 FYEKMQ (reference sequence). This CDR3 is 16 amino acids long. Trimming took 0 bases from V and 11 from J, leaving 20 bases between them.

Worth noting for this clonotype: This may be a read error: a much more frequent sequence differs by one nucleotide. The chain couples TRBV28 to TRBJ1-4; D is perhaps TRBD1 (6 bases). This CDR3 has 14 amino acids. The V and J ends lost 7 bases and 7 bases respectively, with 16 bases between them. Germline CDR1 and CDR2: MDHEN and SYDVKM. The CDR3 DNA reads TGTGCCAGCACCAGGTCCATAGGGGGTGAAAAACTGTTTTTT. Encoded protein: CASTRSIGGEKLFF.

About this clonotype itself: Given a much more abundant clone one base away, this may be a read error. V is TRBV4-3 and J is TRBJ2-1, with TRBD2 as a possible D gene (5 bases). Germline V lookup: CDR1 LGHNA, CDR2 YSLEER. The CDR3 runs 17 residues. CDR3: CASSQPSGPSSYNGQFF. CDR3 coding DNA: TGCGCCAGCAGCCAGCCCTCCGGGCCTAGCTCCTACAATGGGCAGTTCTTC.

The chain is built from TRBV20-1 and TRBJ2-1; tentative D call: TRBD1 (6 bases). The CDR3 length is 11 residues. Germline CDR1 reads DFQATT; CDR2 reads SNEGSKA (reference sequence). The CDR3 bases are TGCAATGCAACAGGGTTCCATGAGCAGTTCTTC. The encoded protein is CNATGFHEQFF.

As concerns this clonotype: The junction does not match germline at one end; this may be a read error. The chain combines TRBV10-2 with TRBJ2-7, with D possibly TRBD1 on 6 matching bases. The CDR3 has 12 residues. The germline V gene encodes CDR1 WSHSY and CDR2 SAAADI. Written as DNA, the CDR3 is TGTGCCAGCAATGACCCTGACAGGCCGAAGTACTTC. Translated, it gives CASNDPDRPKYF.

With regard to this clonotype: A much larger clone is a single base away; this may be a read error. This CDR3 is CVSTGTGASYEQYF. The CDR3 DNA is TGTGTCAGCACCGGGACAGGGGCATCCTACGAGCAGTACTTC. The genes are TRBV12-3 or TRBV12-4 and TRBJ2-7, with 10 positions matching TRBD1. The CDR3 is made up of 14 amino acids.

As to this clonotype: One base away lies a much larger clone, so this may be a sequencing read error. The chain combines TRBV6-1 with TRBJ2-7; the D gene is possibly TRBD2 (5 bases). The CDR3 length is 14 residues. CDR1 is MNHNS and CDR2 is SASEGT in the germline V gene. V was shortened by 7 bases and J by 2 bases, with 15 bases between the two germline ends. The CDR3 sequence: CASTVSVETYEQYF. The CDR3 bases are TGTGCCAGCACCGTTAGCGTGGAGACCTACGAGCAGTACTTC.

On this clonotype itself: Lacking the conserved final phenylalanine or tryptophan, this CDR3 likely reflects a read error. CDR3 DNA sequence: TGTGCCAGCAGTTACCCATACGGGAACGCTGAAGCTTTCCTT. Translation gives CASSYPYGNAEAFL. The chain couples TRBV6-2 or TRBV6-3 to TRBJ1-1; D not certain. This CDR3 region has 14 residues. From germline, CDR1 is MNHEY and CDR2 SVGEGT.

As regards this clonotype: The junction does not match germline at one end; this may be a read error. V usage is TRBV29-1 and J usage is TRBJ2-1, with D perhaps matching TRBD2 (6 bases). Germline lookup yields CDR1 SQVTM and CDR2 ANQGSEA. CDR3 length equals 14 residues. The DNA of the CDR3 is TGTAGCGTTGAGCTACTAGCCGGCGTGAATGAGCAGTTGTTC. It translates to CSVELLAGVNEQLF.

Concerning this clonotype: An end of the junction does not agree with germline; a read error may underlie this. The rearrangement links TRBV11-3 to TRBJ1-2; possible D gene TRBD1, 5 bases. Germline assignment: CDR1 SGHNT and CDR2 YENEEA. This CDR3 contains 13 residues. In DNA form, the CDR3 reads TGTGTCAGCAGCCGAACAGGAAGGTATGGATACACCTTC. As protein: CVSSRTGRYGYTF.